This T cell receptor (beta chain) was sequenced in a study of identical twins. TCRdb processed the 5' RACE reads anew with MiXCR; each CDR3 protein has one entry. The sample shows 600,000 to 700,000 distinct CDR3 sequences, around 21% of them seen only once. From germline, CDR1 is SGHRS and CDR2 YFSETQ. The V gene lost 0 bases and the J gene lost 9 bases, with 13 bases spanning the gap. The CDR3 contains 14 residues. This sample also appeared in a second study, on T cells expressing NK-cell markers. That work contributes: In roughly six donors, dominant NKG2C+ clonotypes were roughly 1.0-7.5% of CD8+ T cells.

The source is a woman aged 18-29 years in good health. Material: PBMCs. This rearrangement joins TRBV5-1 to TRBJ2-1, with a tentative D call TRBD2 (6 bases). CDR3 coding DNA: TGCGCCAGCAGCTTGGCGGAGGGTTCGGGTGAGCAGTTCTTC. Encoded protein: CASSLAEGSGEQFF.